These T cell receptor beta chains were read from a single sample in a study of blood T cell repertoires in COVID-19. Sequenced by immunoSEQ multiplex PCR; TCRdb stores in-frame clones only, minus some. This table has some 250,000 clones, under 90% appearing once. The sample taken for sequencing was PBMCs or T cells enriched from blood (not recorded which). The receptors were gathered from a man aged 18 to 35 who had recovered from COVID-19. The CDR3 runs from the conserved cysteine through the conserved F or W. D genes are given only for firm matches. Size tells how often a clone was seen (once, few, many) or the class of an expanded clone, and some rows leave it out.

>TRBJ2-7|.|TRBD1|TRBV28
CASSLGVGGQGFYEQYF
TGTGCCAGCAGTTTAGGGGTCGGGGGACAGGGTTTCTACGAGCAGTACTTC
>TRBJ2-1|.|TRBD2|TRBV6-1
CASSESSGSYNEQFF
TGTGCCAGCAGTGAAAGTAGCGGGAGCTACAATGAGCAGTTCTTC
>TRBJ2-5|.|.|TRBV30
CAWSVEGVAGETQYF
TGTGCCTGGAGTGTTGAGGGAGTCGCCGGGGAGACCCAGTACTTC
>TRBJ1-2|.|TRBD1|TRBV2
CASRRDRQSGGYTF
TGTGCCAGCAGGAGGGACAGGCAATCGGGCGGCTACACCTTC
>TRBJ1-4|once|.|TRBV6-5
CASSFQDSNEKLFF
TGTGCCAGCAGTTTCCAGGACAGTAATGAAAAACTGTTTTTT
>TRBJ1-2|.|TRBD1|TRBV28
CASRTPGQGASGYTF
TGTGCCAGCAGGACACCGGGACAGGGGGCCTCTGGCTACACCTTC
>TRBJ1-2|.|.|TRBV5-1
CASSWGQSAGYTF
TGCGCCAGCAGCTGGGGACAATCGGCGGGCTACACCTTC
>TRBJ1-6|.|TRBD1|TRBV6-5
CASSSTRPGQGTALHF
TGTGCCAGCAGTTCGACTCGCCCCGGACAGGGGACGGCCCTCCACTTT
>TRBJ1-4|once|.|TRBV6-5
CASSWGGDEKLFF
TGTGCCAGCAGCTGGGGGGGGGATGAAAAACTGTTTTTT
>TRBJ2-7|.|.|TRBV6-5
CALPLYYEQYF
TGTGCCCTCCCCCTATACTACGAGCAGTACTTC
>TRBJ2-3|.|.|TRBV4-2
CASSQGGRGTSTDTQYF
TGTGCCAGCAGCCAAGGGGGGCGGGGGACTAGCACAGATACGCAGTATTTT
>TRBJ2-5|.|TRBD2|TRBV25-1
CASSDPGLARETQYF
TGTGCCAGCAGTGACCCCGGACTAGCTAGGGAGACCCAGTACTTC
>TRBJ2-7|once|.|TRBV27
CASSNGGTGREQYF
TGTGCCAGCAGTAACGGGGGAACGGGGCGAGAGCAGTACTTC
>TRBJ2-3|.|TRBD1|TRBV11-2
CASSLVDPGQGISYF
TGTGCCAGCAGCTTAGTTGATCCCGGACAGGGAATATCGTATTTT
>TRBJ1-2|.|.|TRBV24-1
CATSDTRDYTF
TGTGCCACCAGTGATACGCGCGACTACACCTTC
>TRBJ1-5|.|.|TRBV12-3/TRBV12-4
CASGRRNQPQHF
TGTGCCAGCGGGCGACGCAATCAGCCCCAGCATTTT
>TRBJ2-1|once|.|TRBV9
CASSVAPGNNEQFF
TGTGCCAGCAGCGTAGCCCCAGGGAACAATGAGCAGTTCTTC
>TRBJ2-5|.|TRBD1|TRBV7-9
CASSPKDRAQETQYF
TGTGCCAGCAGCCCAAAGGACAGGGCCCAAGAGACCCAGTACTTC
>TRBJ2-7|.|TRBD2|TRBV4-2
CASSPRRGGEALEQYF
TGTGCCAGCAGCCCTCGACGGGGGGGGGAGGCACTCGAGCAGTACTTC
>TRBJ2-7|.|.|TRBV5-1
CASSLSPGSSYEQYF
TGCGCCAGCAGCTTATCGCCGGGGTCCTCCTACGAGCAGTACTTC
>TRBJ1-1|.|.|TRBV7-2
CASSLAVRTANTEAFF
TGTGCCAGCAGCTTAGCGGTGCGGACAGCGAACACTGAAGCTTTCTTT
>TRBJ1-1|.|TRBD1|TRBV7-2
CASSLSGTGPEAFF
TGTGCCAGCAGCTTATCCGGGACAGGGCCTGAAGCTTTCTTT
>TRBJ2-1|.|.|TRBV12-3/TRBV12-4
CASSLTSNEQFF
TGTGCCAGCAGTTTGACTAGCAATGAGCAGTTCTTC
>TRBJ1-1|many|TRBD1|TRBV4-1
CASGAAGGPRNTEAFF
TGCGCCAGCGGAGCCGCAGGGGGCCCAAGAAACACTGAAGCTTTCTTT
>TRBJ2-1|once|TRBD1|TRBV12-5
CASGDRGPAYNEQFF
TGTGCTAGTGGTGACAGGGGGCCCGCCTACAATGAGCAGTTCTTC
>TRBJ2-1|.|.|TRBV19
CASSFSGVRSYNEQFF
TGTGCCAGTAGTTTCTCGGGGGTGCGGAGCTACAATGAGCAGTTCTTC
>TRBJ1-4|.|.|TRBV4-2
CASNQPSRGNEKLFF
TGTGCCAGCAACCAACCAAGCAGGGGTAATGAAAAACTGTTTTTT
>TRBJ2-2|few|TRBD1|TRBV19
CASSIVTGAAGELFF
TGTGCCAGTAGTATCGTGACAGGGGCGGCCGGGGAGCTGTTTTTT
>TRBJ2-6|.|.|TRBV23-1
CASAHGANVLTF
TGCGCCAGCGCACACGGGGCCAACGTCCTGACTTTC
>TRBJ1-2|.|TRBD1|TRBV5-4
CASSGGTGAPYGYTF
TGTGCCAGCAGCGGAGGGACAGGGGCTCCCTATGGCTACACCTTC